The present TCR beta chain was sequenced within a study of cytomegalovirus exposure and HLA in healthy donors. The ends lost 6 bases at V and 0 bases at J; junction bases unmatched: 9. The CDR3 consists of 16 residues. Germline V gene sequence: CDR1 MNHEY, CDR2 SMNVEV (reference sequence). The protocol was immunoSEQ multiplex PCR, while the TCRdb copy is restricted to in-frame clones and leaves out a portion. The profile shows 250,000 to 300,000 clones, 80% to 90% of them singletons. The receptor was isolated from a young woman in good health and CMV-seronegative. Material for sequencing was PBMCs. The rearrangement links TRBV27 to TRBJ2-5, with TRBD2 matching over 8 bases. CDR3 amino acids: CASRGRTSGHQETQYF. The CDR3 DNA reads TGTGCCAGCAGAGGCCGAACTAGCGGACACCAAGAGACCCAGTACTTC.